This T cell receptor (beta chain) was documented in a study of blood T cell repertoires in COVID-19. Original data processing: Nucleated cell number was recorded as an estimate derived from reference gene primer amplification. Clones were sequenced by immunoSEQ multiplex PCR, and TCRdb holds only the in-frame ones, with some missing. That table supplies the V and J calls and clone size; D and trimming were determined from the DNA. The sample yields more than 110,000 clones, about four fifths seen once. This CDR3 region has 15 residues. CDR1 and CDR2 from the germline V gene are SGHTA and FQGNSA. V lost 5 bases, J lost 4 bases, and 18 bases lay in between.

This receptor was taken from a human donor in a cohort sampled during active COVID-19. The gene calls are TRBV7-2 and TRBJ2-7; perhaps TRBD1 as D (5 bases). Specimen: peripheral blood. In DNA form, the CDR3 reads TGTGCCAGCAGCCTAGGCCAGGGAAAGGCTTACGAGCAGTACTTC. This sequence encodes CASSLGQGKAYEQYF.